One and the same sample provided the 32 T cell receptor beta chains below, sequenced in a study of shared clonotypes between healthy human individuals. Here immunoSEQ multiplex PCR was the method, and the copy in TCRdb shows in-frame clones only, minus some. The profile shows millions of clones, roughly nine tenths of them singletons. Sequencing was done on a sample of naive CD4+ T cells sorted from blood. Subset given: CD45RA+ positively selected. These receptor sequences come from a young man in good health.

The chain recombines TRBV14 with TRBJ2-1; 8 bases map to TRBD2. CDR1 and CDR2 from the germline V gene are SGHDN and FVKESK. Trimming cost V 5 bases and J 6 bases; bases outside gene matches: 9. The CDR3 runs 15 residues. The CDR3 is CASSGPGAGGNEQFF. In nucleotides, the CDR3 is TGTGCCAGCAGCGGCCCAGGGGCGGGGGGCAATGAGCAGTTCTTC. The variable domain in full, completed from reference TRBV14 and TRBJ2-1, reads EAGVTQFPSHSVIEKGQTVTLRCDPISGHDNLYWYRRVMGKEIKFLLHFVKESKQDESGMPNNRFLAERTGGTYSTLKVQPAELEDSGVYFCASSGPGAGGNEQFFGPGTRLTVL.

About this clone: The sample contains more than one DNA sequence encoding this CDR3. The chain recombines TRBV6-5 with TRBJ2-7, with 11 bases that match TRBD2. Trimming removed 5 bases from V and 2 bases from J; junction bases left unmatched: 5. The CDR3 has 15 residues. Germline V CDR1 and CDR2: MNHEY, SVGAGI. The CDR3 DNA reads TGTGCCAGCAGTCGGGGGACTAGCGGCACCTACGAGCAGTACTTC. This gives the protein CASSRGTSGTYEQYF.

The chain couples TRBV11-2 to TRBJ2-2; 8 positions agree with TRBD1. The CDR3 runs 15 residues. Germline assignment: CDR1 SGHAT and CDR2 FQNNGV. Trimming cost V 6 bases and J 1 base; bases outside gene matches: 4. The CDR3 is CASRSGTGNTGELFF. In DNA, the CDR3 is TGTGCCAGCAGGTCCGGGACAGGGAACACCGGGGAGCTGTTTTTT.

CDR3 in amino acids: CASKGGSAGNTIYF. The CDR3 region has the DNA TGCGCCAGCAAAGGGGGGAGTGCTGGAAACACCATATATTTT. V gene TRBV5-1 combines with J gene TRBJ1-3, with D perhaps TRBD1 (6 bases). CDR3 length: 14 residues. V dropped 6 bases and J dropped 2 bases, with 12 bases sitting between them. Germline V lookup: CDR1 SGHRS, CDR2 YFSETQ.

The CDR3: CASTPTGGNIQYF. The CDR3 bases are TGTGCCAGTACCCCGACAGGGGGAAACATTCAGTACTTC. J is TRBJ2-4 and V is TRBV19; the match to TRBD1 covers 9 bases. Germline assignment: CDR1 LNHDA and CDR2 SQIVND (reference sequence). The CDR3 consists of 13 residues. Trimming removed 7 bases from V and 6 bases from J; junction bases left unmatched: 4.

This clone appeared a single time. Sequence at one end of the junction differs from germline and may be a read error. This specimen includes other DNA sequences encoding the same CDR3. V is TRBV7-7 and J is TRBJ2-5; 7 bases are shared with TRBD1. The CDR3 sequence is 14 residues long. CDR1 SSHAT and CDR2 FNYEAQ come from the germline V gene (reference sequence). The CDR3 here is CASSPGTAQETQYF. As DNA, the CDR3 is TGTGCTAGCAGCCCCGGGACAGCACAAGAGACCCAGTACTTC.

As to this clone: The same CDR3 can be traced to other DNA sequences in this sample. The chain combines TRBV5-1 with TRBJ2-7; tentative D call: TRBD1 (5 bases). This CDR3 contains 13 residues. Germline assignment: CDR1 SGHRS and CDR2 YFSETQ. Trimming removed 3 bases from V and 2 bases from J, with 9 bases in between. The CDR3 spells CASSSTVTYEQYF. CDR3 coding DNA: TGCGCCAGCAGCTCGACAGTGACCTACGAGCAGTACTTC.

The chain carries TRBV7-2 and TRBJ2-3; 7 bases are shared with TRBD2. Germline assignment: CDR1 SGHTA and CDR2 FQGNSA. The ends lost 2 bases at V and 2 bases at J; junction bases unmatched: 10. The CDR3 has 17 amino acids. This chain's CDR3 is CASSLSNGGSFTDTQYF. The CDR3 DNA reads TGTGCCAGCAGCTTAAGTAATGGCGGGAGTTTCACAGATACGCAGTATTTT.

The rearrangement links TRBV5-6 to TRBJ2-7; 7 bases map to TRBD1. The CDR3 covers 14 residues. Germline CDR1 SGHDT, CDR2 YYEEEE. The V gene end was trimmed by 4 bases and the J gene end by 7 bases; junction bases not matched to a gene: 11. The CDR3 sequence is CASSPPGQSREQYF. The CDR3 DNA sequence: TGTGCCAGCAGCCCCCCGGGACAGTCAAGAGAGCAGTACTTC.

The chain employs TRBV6-1 and TRBJ2-2; tentative D call: TRBD1 (6 bases). The CDR3 length is 17 residues. Trimming pared 2 bases from V and 4 bases from J, leaving 17 bases between. Germline V gene data show CDR1 as MNHNS and CDR2 as SASEGT. DNA for the CDR3: TGTGCCAGCAGTGAAAGGGGGTATAGTTGGATCACCGGGGAGCTGTTTTTT. This codes for CASSERGYSWITGELFF.

The chain links TRBV4-2 to TRBJ2-1, with 7 bases that match TRBD2. The CDR3 has 16 residues. V shed 0 bases and J 4 bases; nucleotides not matched to a gene: 6. Germline-derived CDR1 and CDR2 are LGHNA and YNFKEQ. This CDR3 reads CASSQEGLADYNEQFF. CDR3 coding DNA: TGTGCCAGCAGCCAAGAAGGGCTAGCGGATTACAATGAGCAGTTCTTC.

Of note for this clone: Within the sample, other DNA sequences also encode this same CDR3. V gene TRBV4-3 combines with J gene TRBJ2-7, with no clear D. Per germline, CDR1 LGHNA and CDR2 YSLEER. V shed 0 bases and J shed 1 base, with 7 bases lying between them. This CDR3 contains 14 residues. The CDR3 region has the DNA TGCGCCAGCAGCCAAGACCCTGGGTCCTACGAGCAGTACTTC. It codes for CASSQDPGSYEQYF.

DNA of the CDR3: TGTGCCAGCAGCTTTTTCCAGCGGAGCTCCTACGAGCAGTACTTC. Its translation is CASSFFQRSSYEQYF. The V gene is TRBV7-2, the J gene TRBJ2-7; D might be TRBD2 (5 bases). Trimming removed 3 bases at V and 0 bases at J, with 12 bases between. Germline-derived CDR1 and CDR2 are SGHTA and FQGNSA. This CDR3 contains 15 residues. Combining the CDR3 with reference TRBV7-2 and TRBJ2-7 gives the whole variable domain GAGVSQSPSNKVTEKGKDVELRCDPISGHTALYWYRQSLGQGLEFLIYFQGNSAPDKSGLPSDRFSAERTGGSVSTLTIQRTQQEDSAVYLCASSFFQRSSYEQYFGPGTRLTVT.

The rearrangement uses TRBV10-3 and TRBJ2-5; maybe TRBD2 (5 bases). Germline values: CDR1 ENHRY, CDR2 SYGVKD. The V end was cut by 6 bases, the J end by 0 bases, with 8 bases between. CDR3 length: 13 amino acids. In nucleotides, the CDR3 is TGTGCCATCAGCTCCGGGGACCAAGAGACCCAGTACTTC. Its protein is CAISSGDQETQYF.

DNA of the CDR3: TGTGCCAGCAGCTTAGAATCGGGGGGGCCGAGCTCCTACAATGAGCAGTTCTTC. Residues: CASSLESGGPSSYNEQFF. The V gene is TRBV7-2, the J gene TRBJ2-1; TRBD2 matches at 8 bases. Trimming at V came to 1 base and at J to 0 bases, leaving 8 bases not matched to a gene. CDR3 length: 18 residues. CDR1 and CDR2 (germline): SGHTA, FQGNSA.

The chain couples TRBV11-1 to TRBJ1-4, with a weak D call TRBD1 (6 bases). Germline V gives CDR1 SGHAT, CDR2 FQDESV (reference sequence). The CDR3 is made up of 14 amino acids. The germline V and J ends were trimmed by 5 bases and 4 bases, with 11 bases remaining between them. In DNA form, the CDR3 reads TGTGCCAGCAGCCCTACAGGGAATAATGAAAAACTGTTTTTT. Its translation: CASSPTGNNEKLFF.

This clone has a single count. CDR3 loop: CASSSFTGSVAEKLFF. CDR3 coding DNA: TGTGCCAGCAGTTCCTTCACGGGGAGTGTGGCTGAAAAACTGTTTTTT. The chain is built from TRBV27 and TRBJ1-4; D is unresolved. Germline lookup yields CDR1 MNHEY and CDR2 SMNVEV (reference sequence). V was shortened by 4 bases and J by 7 bases, with 19 bases between the two germline ends. This CDR3 is built from 16 residues.

The chain employs TRBV27 and TRBJ2-3, with TRBD1 matching 9 bases. The germline V gene encodes CDR1 MNHEY and CDR2 SMNVEV (reference sequence). This CDR3 has 15 residues. The V gene end was trimmed by 6 bases and the J gene end by 4 bases; junction bases not matched to a gene: 8. The CDR3 nucleotides read TGTGCCAGCAGAGCCGGGACAGGGATAGCAGATACGCAGTATTTT. Protein sequence: CASRAGTGIADTQYF.

The CDR3 region is CASSQVRGQGRRMGNSPLHF. The DNA of the CDR3 is TGCGCCAGCAGCCAAGTCAGGGGACAGGGGCGTCGAATGGGGAATTCACCCCTCCACTTT. The chain uses TRBV4-1 and TRBJ1-6; 10 nucleotides agree with TRBD1. Losses at the gene ends were 1 base for V and 7 bases for J; bases not matched to a gene: 16. CDR3 length equals 20 residues. CDR1 and CDR2 (germline): MGHRA, YSYEKL.

CDR3 amino acids: CASSTGQYSNQPQHF. CDR3 nucleotides: TGTGCCAGCAGTACCGGACAGTATAGCAATCAGCCCCAGCATTTT. The chain couples TRBV6-6 to TRBJ1-5, with D perhaps matching TRBD1 (6 bases). CDR1 and CDR2 (germline): MNHNY, SVGAGI (reference sequence). V lost 5 bases and J lost 0, with 11 bases in between. This CDR3 has 15 residues.

The chain uses TRBV13 and TRBJ2-1; 9 bases are shared with TRBD2. V was clipped by 1 base and J by 7 bases; unmatched bases: 11. Per the germline V gene, CDR1 is PRHDT and CDR2 is FYEKMQ (reference sequence). The CDR3 is 17 amino acids. The CDR3 nucleotides read TGTGCCAGCAGCTTAGAACTAGCGGGCAAAAGGTCTAATGAGCAGTTCTTC. Translation: CASSLELAGKRSNEQFF.

J is TRBJ2-1 and V is TRBV5-1; D may be TRBD2 (5 bases). Trimming cost V 4 bases and J 7 bases, with 12 bases left between them. The CDR3 covers 13 residues. Per germline, CDR1 SGHRS and CDR2 YFSETQ. CDR3 nucleotides: TGCGCCAGCAGCCAAATAGCGCGGAATGAGCAGTTCTTC. Translating gives CASSQIARNEQFF.

The gene calls are TRBV28 and TRBJ2-5, with D perhaps TRBD1 (5 bases). The DNA end lines up better with TRBJ2-7; the J call may be wrong. This CDR3 is 13 amino acids long. Germline values: CDR1 MDHEN, CDR2 SYDVKM. CDR3 region: CASLGAPSYEQYF. For the CDR3, the DNA is TGTGCCAGCCTTGGGGCACCCTCCTACGAGCAGTACTTC.

This chain links TRBV6-6 with TRBJ2-4; TRBD2 matches at 8 bases. Per germline, CDR1 MNHNY and CDR2 SVGAGI (reference sequence). Trimming cost V 6 bases and J 2 bases; bases outside gene matches: 6. The CDR3 has 15 amino acids. The CDR3 here is CASSREGGSKNIQYF. CDR3 nucleotide sequence: TGTGCCAGCAGCCGGGAGGGGGGATCCAAAAACATTCAGTACTTC.

As concerns this clone: Other DNA sequences of this sample code for an identical CDR3. This chain uses TRBV18 with TRBJ1-1; a possible D gene is TRBD1 (6 bases). Looked up from germline, CDR1 is KGHSH and CDR2 is LQKENI. V gave up 2 bases and J gave up 0 bases, with 10 bases separating them. This CDR3 is 15 amino acids long. CDR3 amino acids: CASSPTGQMNTEAFF. The CDR3 nucleotides are TGTGCCAGCTCACCAACCGGACAGATGAACACTGAAGCTTTCTTT. Looking up the rest from reference TRBV18 and TRBJ1-1 gives the full variable domain: NAGVMQNPRHLVRRRGQEARLRCSPMKGHSHVYWYRQLPEEGLKFMVYLQKENIIDESGMPKERFSAEFPKEGPSILRIQQVVRGDSAAYFCASSPTGQMNTEAFFGQGTRLTVV.

The rearrangement uses TRBV7-2 and TRBJ1-1; TRBD1 matches 10 bases. The CDR3 runs 15 residues. The germline V gene encodes CDR1 SGHTA and CDR2 FQGNSA. The V segment lost 2 bases and the J segment 2 bases; nucleotides outside the gene matches: 2. CDR3 in amino acids: CASSLRQGANTEAFF. CDR3 nucleotides: TGTGCCAGCAGCTTAAGACAGGGGGCTAACACTGAAGCTTTCTTT. The whole variable domain, filled in from reference TRBV7-2 and TRBJ1-1, reads GAGVSQSPSNKVTEKGKDVELRCDPISGHTALYWYRQSLGQGLEFLIYFQGNSAPDKSGLPSDRFSAERTGGSVSTLTIQRTQQEDSAVYLCASSLRQGANTEAFFGQGTRLTVV.

The chain joins TRBV29-1 to TRBJ2-7; 7 bases line up with TRBD1. Germline CDR1 and CDR2: SQVTM and ANQGSEA. The trim removed 6 bases at V and 3 bases at J, leaving 5 bases unmatched. CDR3 length: 12 amino acids. CDR3 sequence reads: CSVGQGDYEQYF. The CDR3, as DNA: TGCAGCGTCGGGCAGGGGGACTACGAGCAGTACTTC.

The chain links TRBV4-1 to TRBJ2-7, with D possibly being TRBD2 (5 bases). Germline CDR1 MGHRA, CDR2 YSYEKL. There are 15 residues in the CDR3. The ends were cut back, 1 base at V and 0 bases at J, with 10 bases in the middle. The CDR3 nucleotides are TGCGCCAGCAGCCAAGGAGGACTCAGCTCCTACGAGCAGTACTTC. Amino acids: CASSQGGLSSYEQYF.

The V and J genes are TRBV2 and TRBJ2-3, with D perhaps matching TRBD1 or TRBD2 (5 bases each). The length of the CDR3 is 12 residues. Looked up from germline, CDR1 is SNHLY and CDR2 is FYNNEI. The CDR3, as DNA: TGTGTGTGGGGGAGAAGCACAGATACGCAGTATTTT. It specifies CVWGRSTDTQYF.

The chain uses TRBV11-3 and TRBJ2-1; 14 bases match TRBD2. The ends lost 5 bases at V and 9 bases at J; junction bases unmatched: 9. Germline lookup yields CDR1 SGHNT and CDR2 YENEEA. The CDR3 has 16 amino acids. The CDR3 reads CASSPGTSGSYGEQFF. As DNA, the CDR3 is TGTGCCAGCAGCCCGGGGACTAGCGGGAGTTACGGTGAGCAGTTCTTC. Full variable domain (missing parts from reference TRBV11-3 and TRBJ2-1): EAGVVQSPRYKIIEKKQPVAFWCNPISGHNTLYWYLQNLGQGPELLIRYENEEAVDDSQLPKDRFSAERLKGVDSTLKIQPAELGDSAVYLCASSPGTSGSYGEQFFGPGTRLTVL.

The rearrangement uses TRBV5-6 and TRBJ1-4, with 11 nucleotides matching TRBD1. Unmatched junction bases numbered 9, after V lost 4 bases and J lost 7 bases. Germline loops: CDR1 SGHDT, CDR2 YYEEEE. The CDR3 loop spans 16 amino acids. As DNA, the CDR3 is TGTGCCAGCAGCGTCCGGGACAGGGGGTTGGTTGAAAAACTGTTTTTT. It codes for CASSVRDRGLVEKLFF. Variable domain in full (rest from reference TRBV5-6 and TRBJ1-4): DAGVTQSPTHLIKTRGQQVTLRCSPKSGHDTVSWYQQALGQGPQFIFQYYEEEERQRGNFPDRFSGHQFPNYSSELNVNALLLGDSALYLCASSVRDRGLVEKLFFGSGTQLSVL.

The chain has TRBV4-3 and TRBJ2-7; D is perhaps TRBD1 (6 bases). The CDR3 runs to 14 residues. The V and J ends lost 8 bases and 0 bases respectively, with 14 bases between them. Looked up from germline, CDR1 is LGHNA and CDR2 is YSLEER. The CDR3, as DNA: TGCGCCAGCGCCCGGGACACGTTCTCCTACGAGCAGTACTTC. Protein product: CASARDTFSYEQYF.